One sample yielded the 3 T cell receptor beta chains listed below, sequenced in a study of T cell changes during pregnancy in multiple sclerosis. Some clones are missing from TCRdb's copy, which holds only in-frame ones; the method was immunoSEQ multiplex PCR. The sample includes tens of thousands of clones, 92% of them seen just once. Sequences were derived from CD8+ T cells from peripheral blood mononuclear cells, sampled before pregnancy. Receptor source: a female donor with multiple sclerosis, enrolled in a pregnancy study.

The rearrangement links TRBV7-9 to TRBJ1-3, with a tentative D call TRBD1 (6 bases). Looked up from germline, CDR1 is SEHNR and CDR2 is FQNEAQ (reference sequence). The CDR3 is 17 amino acids. V dropped 4 bases and J dropped 0 bases, with 16 bases sitting between them. CDR3 nucleotide sequence: TGTGCCAGCAGCTCCGTCGGGGGGCCATACTCTGGAAACACCATATATTTT. It translates to CASSSVGGPYSGNTIYF. Together with reference TRBV7-9 and TRBJ1-3, the CDR3 gives the full variable domain: DTGVSQNPRHKITKRGQNVTFRCDPISEHNRLYWYRQTLGQGPEFLTYFQNEAQLEKSRLLSDRFSAERPKGSFSTLEIQRTEQGDSAMYLCASSSVGGPYSGNTIYFGEGSWLTVV.

The J gene is TRBJ1-2, the V gene TRBV5-5; D is unclear. V dropped 1 base and J dropped 4 bases, with 14 bases sitting between them. Germline loops: CDR1 SGHKS, CDR2 YYEKEE (reference sequence). CDR3 length: 15 residues. The CDR3 here is CASSLYQAGSYGYTF. The CDR3 DNA follows: TGTGCCAGCAGCTTGTACCAAGCAGGTTCCTATGGCTACACCTTC.

This clone is a singleton in its sample. V and J are TRBV2 and TRBJ2-3, with 9 bases that match TRBD2. CDR3 size: 16 residues. The ends lost 3 bases at V and 4 bases at J; junction bases unmatched: 8. CDR1 is SNHLY, CDR2 FYNNEI, per germline. The CDR3 coding sequence is TGTGCCAGCAGTGACCCGCTAGCGGGGAATTCAGATACGCAGTATTTT. Translation: CASSDPLAGNSDTQYF.